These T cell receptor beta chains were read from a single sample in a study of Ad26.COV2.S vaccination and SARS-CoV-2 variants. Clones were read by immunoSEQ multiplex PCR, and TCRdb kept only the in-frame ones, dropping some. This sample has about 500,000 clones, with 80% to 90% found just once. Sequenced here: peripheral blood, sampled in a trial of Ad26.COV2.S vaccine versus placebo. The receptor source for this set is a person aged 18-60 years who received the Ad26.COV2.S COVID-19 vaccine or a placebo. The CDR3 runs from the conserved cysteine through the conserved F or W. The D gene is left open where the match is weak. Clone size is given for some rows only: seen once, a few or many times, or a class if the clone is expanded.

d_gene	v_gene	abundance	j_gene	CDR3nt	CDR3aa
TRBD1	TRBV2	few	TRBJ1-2	TGTGCCAGCATGGAAGGACAGGGTCTTGGCTATGGCTACACCTTC	CASMEGQGLGYGYTF
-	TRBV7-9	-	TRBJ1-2	TGTGCCAGCAGATTAGGCCAGGAAGGGAACTATGGCTACACCTTC	CASRLGQEGNYGYTF
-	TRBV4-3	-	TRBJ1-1	TGCGCCAGCAGCCAAGAGCGGGCGGCAGGGAGGACTGAAGCTTTCTTT	CASSQERAAGRTEAFF
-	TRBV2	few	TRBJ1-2	TGTGCCAGTTCTACCGTAGCCTATGGCTACACCTTC	CASSTVAYGYTF
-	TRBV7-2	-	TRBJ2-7	TGTGCCAGCAGCAAAAAACCCCCGGGATCAACTACCTACGAGCAGTACTTC	CASSKKPPGSTTYEQYF
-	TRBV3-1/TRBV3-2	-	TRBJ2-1	TGTGCCAGCAGAGGGGACTTCTACAATGAGCAGTTCTTC	CASRGDFYNEQFF
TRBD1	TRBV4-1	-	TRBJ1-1	TGCGCCAGCAGCCAATTAGACCAGGGGGCGAACACTGAAGCTTTCTTT	CASSQLDQGANTEAFF
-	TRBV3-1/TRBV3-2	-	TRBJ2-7	TGTGCCAGCAGCCACAGGCCCAACGAGCAGTACTTC	CASSHRPNEQYF
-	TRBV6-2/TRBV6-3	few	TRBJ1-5	TGTGCCAGCAGTTACGGGGCAGCTGGTCAGCCCCAGCATTTT	CASSYGAAGQPQHF
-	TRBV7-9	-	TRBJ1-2	TGTGCCAGCAGCTTCGGACAGAATTACTACACCTTC	CASSFGQNYYTF
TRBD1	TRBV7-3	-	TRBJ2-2	TGTGCCAGCAGCGAGGACAGGGTTGGAAACGGGGAGCTGTTTTTT	CASSEDRVGNGELFF
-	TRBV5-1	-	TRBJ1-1	TGCGCCAGCAGAGTCGGGGGTTACACTGAAGCTTTCTTT	CASRVGGYTEAFF
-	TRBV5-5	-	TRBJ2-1	TGTGCCAGCAGCTTTGGCTTCCCGAGCTCCTACAATGAGCAGTTCTTC	CASSFGFPSSYNEQFF
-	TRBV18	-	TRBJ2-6	TGTGCCAGCTCACCACGAAGGCCCGCTACCGGGGCCAACGTCCTGACTTTC	CASSPRRPATGANVLTF
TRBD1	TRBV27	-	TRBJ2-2	TGTGCCAGCAGTTTATCGTCGGGCAGGGGGAGAAGAGGGTTTAACGGGGAGCTGTTTTTT	CASSLSSGRGRRGFNGELFF
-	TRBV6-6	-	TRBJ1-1	TGTGCCAGCACCCGAGGGTCCATGAACACTGAAGCTTTCTTT	CASTRGSMNTEAFF
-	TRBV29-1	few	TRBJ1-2	TGCAGCGTTGGGTCCCCGGGGGAAAGAGCTGGCTACACCTTC	CSVGSPGERAGYTF
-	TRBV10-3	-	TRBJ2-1	TGTGCCATCAGTGGAGCACGGACGGAGCAGTTCTTC	CAISGARTEQFF
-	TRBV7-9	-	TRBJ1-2	TGTGCCAGCAGCTCAGCGGGACAAGACTATGGCTACACCTTC	CASSSAGQDYGYTF
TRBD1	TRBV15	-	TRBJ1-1	TGTGCCACCAGCAGAGCCGACAGGGGCACTGAAGCTTTCTTT	CATSRADRGTEAFF
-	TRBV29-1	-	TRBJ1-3	TGCAGCGTGGGGTTCCACTCTGGAAACACCATATATTTT	CSVGFHSGNTIYF
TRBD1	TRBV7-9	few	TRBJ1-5	TGTGCCAGCAGCACGACAGGGGAGAGCAATCAGCCCCAGCATTTT	CASSTTGESNQPQHF
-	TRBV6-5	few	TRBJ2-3	TGTGCCAGCAGTCCAGGGGACACAGATACGCAGTATTTT	CASSPGDTDTQYF
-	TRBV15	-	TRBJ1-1	TGTGCCACCAGCAAATTTAACAACCAGGTTAACACTGAAGCTTTCTTT	CATSKFNNQVNTEAFF
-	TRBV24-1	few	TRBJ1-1	TGTGCCACCAGTGATCGTAGGGGCACTGAAGCTTTCTTT	CATSDRRGTEAFF
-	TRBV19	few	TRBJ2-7	TGTGCCAGTAGTATAGGCCCGGGACCCTCCTACGAGCAGTACTTC	CASSIGPGPSYEQYF
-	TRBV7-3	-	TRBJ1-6	TGTGCCAGCAGCTCCTCCGGGACTGGTAATTCACCCCTCCACTTT	CASSSSGTGNSPLHF
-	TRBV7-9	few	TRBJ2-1	TGTGCCAGCAGTCCGGACTTTTTGTCCTACAATGAGCAGTTCTTC	CASSPDFLSYNEQFF
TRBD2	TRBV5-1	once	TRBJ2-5	TGCGCCAGCAGCTTGGGGACTAGCACACAAGAGACCCAGTACTTC	CASSLGTSTQETQYF